These T cell receptor beta chains were read from a single sample in a study of cytomegalovirus exposure and HLA in healthy donors. Here immunoSEQ multiplex PCR was the method, and the copy in TCRdb shows in-frame clones only, minus some. The sample shows 150,000 to 200,000 clones, approximately 81% of them seen only once. The sequenced sample consisted of PBMCs. These receptors were collected from a man younger than 30 in good health and CMV-seropositive. CDR3s include the opening cysteine and the closing phenylalanine or tryptophan.

>TRBV6-5|TRBJ2-2
CASKTAANTGELFF
>TRBV5-1|TRBJ1-4
CASSKDQGLKEKLFF
>TRBV11-3|TRBJ1-1
CASSALGGRNTEAFF
>TRBV9|TRBJ2-5
CASSVGTGGQETQYF
>TRBV19|TRBJ2-2
CASSIGRDTGELFF
>TRBV2|TRBJ1-1
CASSEALGGGTEAFF
>TRBV19|TRBJ1-6
CASRPTGQESPLHF
>TRBV7-9|TRBJ1-1
CASSLRYSTGTPKKAFF
>TRBV5-1|TRBJ1-2
CASSPGQGIVNYGYTF
>TRBV5-4|TRBJ1-6
CASSKDRGQGLGSPLHF
>TRBV7-8|TRBJ1-1
CASSLTGQGLFDTEAFF
>TRBV19|TRBJ2-3
CASSRTERGGIDTQYF
>TRBV6-5|TRBJ2-5
CASRVGGTGETQYF
>TRBV5-1|TRBJ2-5
CASSNGQVYQETQYF
>TRBV7-2|TRBJ1-1
CASSLVRRNTEAFF
>TRBV18|TRBJ1-6
CASSLLAGTGLESPLHF
>TRBV11-3|TRBJ2-3
CASSYAGGGGDTQYF
>TRBV5-4|TRBJ1-1
CASSPQGSVAFF
>TRBV7-6|TRBJ2-7
CASSLSGGPDEQYF
>TRBV29-1|TRBJ1-1
CSGYRVGTEAFF
>TRBV6-5|TRBJ2-2
CAAGTVTGELFF
>TRBV5-4|TRBJ2-2
CASSSGQGNGELFF
>TRBV27|TRBJ1-2
CASSSGQNYGYTF
>TRBV5-4|TRBJ1-1
CASSIGGVGDTEAFF
>TRBV5-6|TRBJ2-4
CASSQAHRVSENSQYF
>TRBV14|TRBJ1-1
CASSQDTVNTEAFF
>TRBV5-1|TRBJ2-2
CASSPDTIGTGELFF
>TRBV10-3|TRBJ1-1
CAITGRQGLNTEAFF
>TRBV4-2|TRBJ1-1
CASSQGEGAEAFF
>TRBV5-1|TRBJ1-6
CASSEDRGSSYNSPLHF
>TRBV7-9|TRBJ1-1
CASSFLGRNTEAFF
>TRBV7-2|TRBJ1-6
CASSTGQGYNSPLHF
>TRBV19|TRBJ2-5
CASSIGAVQETQYF
>TRBV6-1|TRBJ1-2
CASSLTWQGIYGYTF
>TRBV5-4|TRBJ2-7
CASIGDRGGNEQYF
>TRBV7-9|TRBJ2-1
CASSPFGGRDEQFF
>TRBV19|TRBJ2-7
CASSIMSGGYEQYF
>TRBV12-5|TRBJ2-2
CATPGTLGGELFF
>TRBV7-2|TRBJ2-2
CASHSQGADTGELFF
>TRBV7-2|TRBJ2-5
CASSRQVQETQYF
>TRBV10-3|TRBJ1-1
CAIGRQGSVNTEAFF
>TRBV6-5|.
CASSSRRGSYEQYF
>TRBV6-6|TRBJ1-4
CASSYSGQGGEKLFF
>TRBV6-5|TRBJ1-3
CASSTGGPGNTIYF
>TRBV19|TRBJ2-1
CASSGQRGKVEQFF
>TRBV4-3|TRBJ1-1
CASSQDLAGGYTEAFF
>TRBV5-5|TRBJ1-5
CASSGDISQPQHF
>TRBV29-1|TRBJ2-6
CSVENNRDKGCLTF
>TRBV30|TRBJ1-2
CAAPSGVSYGYTF
>TRBV15|TRBJ2-7
CATSRSDSPYEQYF
>TRBV7-8|TRBJ2-1
CASSQREGRGVYNEQFF
>TRBV5-4|TRBJ2-2
CASSTIGLAGVGELFF
>TRBV7-3|TRBJ2-1
CASSFDRDSYNEQFF
>TRBV5-3|TRBJ2-7
CARKGDTAGGSYEQYF
>TRBV7-3|TRBJ2-7
CAIKLNGLPYEQYF
>TRBV27|TRBJ1-1
CASSSRPPGLLMNTEAFF
>TRBV7-8|TRBJ1-1
CASSLATKGTEAFF
>TRBV11-1|TRBJ2-5
CASSRGHRGGDPSETQYF
>TRBV6-5|TRBJ2-7
CASSRTGKGSYEQYF
>TRBV4-2|TRBJ1-5
CASSQTLGSNQPQHF